This TCR beta chain originates from a study of OX40 agonist ivuxolimab in advanced cancers. Data came from immunoSEQ multiplex PCR; TCRdb stores just in-frame clones and leaves some out. The table records tens of thousands of clones, approximately 88% of them present only once. V trimming: 7 bases; J trimming: 5 bases; junction bases outside the gene matches: 4. Looked up from germline, CDR1 is SNHLY and CDR2 is FYNNEI. CDR3 length equals 14 residues. The genes are TRBV2 and TRBJ2-3; 12 nucleotides line up with TRBD2. Specimen: CD4+ or CD8+ T cells sorted from blood, collected in a trial of the OX40 agonist ivuxolimab. The receptor was derived from an adult with an advanced solid tumor such as melanoma, head and neck, liver or kidney cancer. Written as DNA, the CDR3 is TGTGCCAGCACAGCACTAGCGGGGGGAGATACGCAGTATTTT. Amino acids: CASTALAGGDTQYF.